The 5 T cell receptor beta chains below all came from one sample that was sequenced in a study of T cells in Graves' hyperthyroidism and ophthalmopathy. RNA transcripts provided the source from which TCR beta CDR3 regions were amplified. HTBI primers were the set used in a first-round RT-PCR of the TCR CDR3. MiXCR, applied by TCRdb to the multiplex PCR reads, yields one record per CDR3 protein. The data contain some 400,000 distinct CDR3 sequences, 15% to 20% of them singletons. Sequencing was done on a sample of blood. The origin of the receptors is a woman younger than 30 with Graves' hyperthyroidism.

In this sample, this clonotype turned up many times. The rearrangement uses TRBV6-5 and TRBJ1-5; 7 positions agree with TRBD1. The CDR3 has 16 residues. Trimming took 4 bases from V and 1 from J; bases not matched to a gene: 7. Looked up from germline, CDR1 is MNHEY and CDR2 is SVGAGI. The CDR3 DNA sequence: TGTGCCAGCAGTTGGCAGAACAGGGGAAGCAATCAGCCCCAGCATTTT. Translated, it gives CASSWQNRGSNQPQHF.

This clonotype was seen only once. The chain couples TRBV6-1 to TRBJ2-7, with a weak D call TRBD1 (5 bases). Germline values: CDR1 MNHNS, CDR2 SASEGT. The CDR3 runs 13 residues. V dropped 5 bases and J dropped 4 bases, with 12 bases sitting between them. CDR3 coding DNA: TGTGCCAGCAGTAGGTCAGGGTGGTACGAGCAGTACTTC. Translating gives CASSRSGWYEQYF.

This clonotype was detected ten times or more. This chain joins TRBV12-5 and TRBJ2-2; perhaps TRBD1 as D (6 bases). This CDR3 is 14 amino acids long. Germline CDR1 reads LGHNT; CDR2 reads FRNRAP. Trimming stripped 3 bases from V and 5 bases from J, with 10 bases between. This chain's CDR3 is CASGFSGVTGELFF. CDR3 sequence (DNA): TGTGCTAGTGGTTTTTCAGGGGTAACCGGGGAGCTGTTTTTT.

At least ten counts were recorded for this clonotype. The chain combines TRBV12-3 or TRBV12-4 with TRBJ1-2; D is ambiguous. The CDR3 runs 15 residues. The V end was cut by 4 bases, the J end by 4 bases, with 16 bases between. As DNA, the CDR3 is TGTGCCAGCAGTTCTACCGGGAGTTTCGGCTATGGCTACACCTTC. Protein sequence: CASSSTGSFGYGYTF.

This clonotype was observed many times. V usage is TRBV12-3 or TRBV12-4 and J usage is TRBJ2-7; perhaps TRBD1 as D (5 bases). The V end lost 0 bases, the J end lost 1 base, and 13 bases lay between the germline ends. The CDR3 sequence is 16 residues long. CDR3 sequence reads: CASSLALTGRSYEQYF. CDR3 sequence (DNA): TGTGCCAGCAGTTTAGCGCTCACAGGCCGATCCTACGAGCAGTACTTC.